The sequence of this T cell receptor beta chain was determined in a study of blood T cell repertoires in COVID-19 (dated by TCRdb to about 2020). For the study in its entirety: Samples from collaborators originated in the United States, Italy and Spain and spanned both the acute and convalescent phases of COVID-19. The prospective study material was composed of cDNA or gDNA derived from T cells, B-cell-depleted T cells, or PBMCs. Deeply sampled blood TCRbeta repertoires from subjects exposed to, actively infected with, or recovered from COVID-19 were included in the dataset. The repertoires were released in a freely available public database meant as a resource for research on the immune response to SARS-CoV-2. The samples were drawn from the first 160 participants of the ongoing ImmuneRACE study and from over 950 subjects provided by 6 global collaborators. The sample metadata nearly always contained a de-identified subject ID, COVID-19 status, age in years and sex. Where HLA class I and class II types were available, the types were taken from metadata supplied by the sample provider, not from assay-based typing. The paper as a whole reports these results and caveats: Clinical and demographic metadata were provided uncurated, with the amount varying by source and participant.

The immunoSEQ Assay, a bias-controlled multiplex PCR, was used to amplify TCRbeta CDR3 regions from genomic DNA. Per the authors' processing: Within the assay, amplification of reference gene primers was used to estimate how many nucleated cells each sample contained. To quantify the absolute abundance of each unique TCRbeta CDR3 rearrangement, sequence reads were collapsed and filtered. Productive Simpson clonality was computed per sample as the square root of Simpson's diversity index over productive rearrangements. Drawn from immuneACCESS, this table holds only the in-frame rearrangements with V and J called that TCRdb kept. Clones are partly lost; checked studies trace under half to an unresolved V gene and leave the rest unexplained. Clone size and the V and J calls come from that table; the DNA yielded D and trimming. This sample comprises 150,000 or so clones, 75% to 80% of them detected only once. Under 3% of the sample rests with the top ten.

In the prospective study, participants were roughly 18 to 89 years old, resided in about two dozen geographic areas of the United States, and were enrolled through a virtual design. In the prospective study, cohorts were assigned on the basis of participant-reported clinical history obtained from a screening survey and a study questionnaire. ImmuneRACE Cohort 3 recovered participants were defined by two consecutive negative NP/OP PCR tests, healthcare professional clearance, or symptom resolution. In the prospective study, mobile phlebotomists collected whole blood, serum and a nasopharyngeal or oropharyngeal swab from each participant. Over an approximately 2-month period, participants in the prospective study had the option of providing additional blood draws and questionnaires. Before DNA extraction, blood samples from the prospective study were shipped at room temperature or frozen. About this clone: Its cognate antigen has yet to be identified. Nothing much larger sits one base from this clone, and base qualities are not available.

Sequences were obtained from PBMCs or T cells enriched from blood (not recorded which). The source of this sequence is a woman aged 50 to 60 who had recovered from COVID-19.

The CDR3 reads as follows: CASSPGQGTEKLFF. The nucleotide sequence is TGTGCCAGCAGCCCCGGACAGGGGACTGAAAAACTGTTTTTT. The chain joins TRBV9 to TRBJ1-4; TRBD1 fits 9 bases in the junction. The germline V gene provides CDR1 SGDLS and CDR2 YYNGEE. Ends trimmed: V by 4 bases, J by 7 bases; bases unmatched to a gene: 5. The CDR3 numbers 14 residues from cysteine through phenylalanine. The CDR3 DNA has 42 bases and is translated from base 1.